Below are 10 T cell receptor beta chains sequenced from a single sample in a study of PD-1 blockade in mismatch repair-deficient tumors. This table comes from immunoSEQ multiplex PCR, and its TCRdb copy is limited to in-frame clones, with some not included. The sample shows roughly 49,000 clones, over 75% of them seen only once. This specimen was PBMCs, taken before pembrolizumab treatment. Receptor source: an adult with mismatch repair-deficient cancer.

CDR3 loop: CASSLAPNNEQFF. DNA of the CDR3: TGTGCCAGCAGCTTAGCACCCAACAATGAGCAGTTCTTC. V and J are TRBV7-3 and TRBJ2-1; the D is unclear. This CDR3 spans 13 amino acids. The germline gives CDR1 SGHTA, CDR2 FQGTGA. The germline V and J ends were trimmed by 2 bases and 5 bases, with 7 bases remaining between them.

The CDR3 sequence is CATAGAGNTIYF. CDR3 nucleotides: TGTGCAACGGCAGGGGCTGGAAACACCATATATTTT. The rearrangement uses TRBV28 and TRBJ1-3, with D perhaps matching TRBD1 (6 bases). This CDR3 region has 12 residues. Germline CDR1 MDHEN, CDR2 SYDVKM.

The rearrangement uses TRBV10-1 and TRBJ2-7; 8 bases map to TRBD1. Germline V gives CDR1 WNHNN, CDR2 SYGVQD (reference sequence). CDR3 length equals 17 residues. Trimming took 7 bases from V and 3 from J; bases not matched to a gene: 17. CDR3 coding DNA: TGCGCCAGCACTAGACAGGGGACCCCCGTGGTTGTCTACGAGCAGTACTTC. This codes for CASTRQGTPVVVYEQYF.

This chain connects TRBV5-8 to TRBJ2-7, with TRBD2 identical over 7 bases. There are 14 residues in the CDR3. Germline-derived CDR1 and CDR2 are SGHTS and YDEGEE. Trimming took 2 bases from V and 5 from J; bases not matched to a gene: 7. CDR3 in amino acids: CASSFRERGDEQYF. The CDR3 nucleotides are TGTGCCAGCAGCTTCAGGGAACGGGGGGACGAGCAGTACTTC.

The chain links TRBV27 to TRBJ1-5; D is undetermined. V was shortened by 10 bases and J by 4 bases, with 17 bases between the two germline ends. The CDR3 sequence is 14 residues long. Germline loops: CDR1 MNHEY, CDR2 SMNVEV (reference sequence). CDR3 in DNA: TGTGCCACCCAGCAGCGTCCCGGAAATCAGCCCCAGCATTTT. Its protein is CATQQRPGNQPQHF.

This CDR3 is CASSFLGGSNTGELFF. The CDR3, as DNA: TGTGCCAGCAGCTTTCTGGGCGGGAGTAACACCGGGGAGCTGTTTTTT. V is TRBV5-6 and J is TRBJ2-2, with 7 bases lining up with TRBD2. CDR3 length: 16 residues. The germline gives CDR1 SGHDT, CDR2 YYEEEE. Losses at the gene ends were 2 bases for V and 2 bases for J; bases not matched to a gene: 6.

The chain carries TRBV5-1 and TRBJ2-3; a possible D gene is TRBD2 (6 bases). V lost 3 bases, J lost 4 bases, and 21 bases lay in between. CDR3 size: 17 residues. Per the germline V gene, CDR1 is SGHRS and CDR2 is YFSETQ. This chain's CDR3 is CASSSWWGGGPADTQYF. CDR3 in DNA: TGCGCCAGCAGCTCCTGGTGGGGTGGAGGGCCGGCAGATACGCAGTATTTT.

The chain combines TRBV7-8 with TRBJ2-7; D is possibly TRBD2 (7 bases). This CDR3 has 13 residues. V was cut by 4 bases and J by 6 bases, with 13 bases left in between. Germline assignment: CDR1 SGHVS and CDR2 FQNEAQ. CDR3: CASSSSRGGEQYF. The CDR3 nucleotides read TGTGCCAGCAGCTCAAGTAGGGGGGGCGAGCAGTACTTC. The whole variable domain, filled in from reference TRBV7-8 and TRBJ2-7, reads GAGVSQSPRYKVAKRGQDVALRCDPISGHVSLFWYQQALGQGPEFLTYFQNEAQLDKSGLPSDRFFAERPEGSVSTLKIQRTQQEDSAVYLCASSSSRGGEQYFGPGTRLTVT.

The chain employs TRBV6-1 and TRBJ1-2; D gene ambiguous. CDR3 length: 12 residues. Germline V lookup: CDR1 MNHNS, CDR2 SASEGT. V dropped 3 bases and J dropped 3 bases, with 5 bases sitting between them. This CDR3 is CASSDEYYGYTF. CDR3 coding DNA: TGTGCCAGCAGTGATGAGTACTATGGCTACACCTTC.

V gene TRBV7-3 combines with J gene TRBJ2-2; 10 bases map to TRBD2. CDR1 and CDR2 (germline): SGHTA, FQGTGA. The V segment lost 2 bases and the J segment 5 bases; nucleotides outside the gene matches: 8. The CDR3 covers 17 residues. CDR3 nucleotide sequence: TGTGCCAGCAGCTTACGGCTAGCGGGAGATGGTACCGGGGAGCTGTTTTTT. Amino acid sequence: CASSLRLAGDGTGELFF.